Listed below are T cell receptor beta chains from one sample, sequenced in a study of blood T cells in healthy people across ages. In TCRdb, the 5' RACE reads were re-called with MiXCR into one record per CDR3 protein. The sample contains about 940,000 distinct CDR3 sequences, around 48% of which appear only once. Sequences were obtained from blood. The receptors were gathered from a man aged 25-45 years in good health. CDR3s include the opening cysteine and the closing phenylalanine or tryptophan. The D gene is left open where the match is weak. Clone size is shown for a subset of rows, as once, few, many or a class of expanded clone.

d_gene,v_gene,abundance,j_gene,CDR3aa,CDR3nt
.,TRBV6-6,.,TRBJ2-1,CAGRRRGGNEQFF,TGTGCCGGTCGGAGGAGGGGGGGGAATGAGCAGTTCTTC
.,TRBV9,few,TRBJ2-7,CASGGTNYEQYF,TGTGCCAGCGGGGGAACGAATTACGAGCAGTACTTC
.,TRBV28,few,TRBJ2-7,CASLARGGAYEQYF,TGTGCCAGCCTCGCTAGGGGGGGGGCCTACGAGCAGTACTTC
.,TRBV15,few,TRBJ2-7,CATSRVGQGRSYEQYF,TGTGCCACCAGCAGAGTGGGTCAGGGGCGCTCCTACGAGCAGTACTTC
.,TRBV20-1,few,TRBJ2-3,CSARVLDSQRVTDTQYF,TGCAGTGCTAGAGTCCTGGACTCACAAAGGGTCACAGATACGCAGTATTTT
.,TRBV11-3,few,TRBJ1-4,CASTRKVKLFF,TGTGCCAGCACCCGTAAAGTAAAACTGTTTTTT
TRBD1,TRBV29-1,.,TRBJ2-1,CSIGTVVNNEQFF,TGCAGCATAGGGACAGTTGTTAACAATGAGCAGTTCTTC
TRBD1,TRBV29-1,few,TRBJ1-1,CSVGDRRTNTEAFF,TGCAGCGTTGGGGACAGGCGAACGAACACTGAAGCTTTCTTT
.,TRBV7-2,.,TRBJ1-2,CASSSLVGGDYGYTF,TGTGCCAGCAGCTCCCTGGTCGGGGGGGACTATGGCTACACCTTC
.,TRBV7-2,.,TRBJ1-2,CASRAAMAGDYGYTF,TGTGCCAGCAGGGCCGCAATGGCAGGGGACTATGGCTACACCTTC
.,TRBV5-1,few,TRBJ2-7,CASSSGSPLYEQYF,TGCGCCAGCAGCTCCGGGTCGCCCCTCTACGAGCAGTACTTC
TRBD2,TRBV15,few,TRBJ2-1,CATSRDLGLAGSYNEQFF,TGTGCCACCAGCAGAGATTTGGGCCTAGCGGGATCCTACAATGAGCAGTTCTTC
.,TRBV9,few,TRBJ1-5,CASSVDGLSNQPQHF,TGTGCCAGCAGCGTAGACGGACTAAGCAATCAGCCCCAGCATTTT
TRBD1,TRBV12-3/TRBV12-4,.,TRBJ1-2,CASSPTDRGDGYTF,TGTGCCAGCAGCCCCACCGACAGGGGAGATGGCTACACCTTC
.,TRBV20-1,few,TRBJ2-7,CSARAYTGNYEQYF,TGCAGTGCTAGAGCTTATACAGGAAATTACGAGCAGTACTTC
.,TRBV4-3,.,TRBJ2-1,CASSQDLGAYNEQFF,TGCGCCAGCAGCCAAGATCTGGGGGCCTACAATGAGCAGTTCTTC
.,TRBV29-1,.,TRBJ2-7,CSVEGRGASDEQYF,TGCAGCGTTGAAGGGAGGGGCGCGTCCGACGAGCAGTACTTC
.,TRBV9,.,TRBJ2-3,CASSVGSVFTDTQYF,TGTGCCAGCAGCGTAGGAAGTGTGTTTACAGATACGCAGTATTTT
.,TRBV6-1,.,TRBJ1-5,CASSELRNQPQHF,TGTGCCAGCAGTGAATTACGCAATCAGCCCCAGCATTTT
.,TRBV6-2/TRBV6-3,.,TRBJ2-1,CASSYGAGQSSYNEQFF,TGTGCCAGCAGTTACGGAGCCGGGCAGAGCTCCTACAATGAGCAGTTCTTC
TRBD1,TRBV5-1,.,TRBJ1-4,CASSPDRGRTNEKLFF,TGCGCCAGCAGCCCCGACAGGGGGAGGACTAATGAAAAACTGTTTTTT
.,TRBV6-1,once,TRBJ1-5,CASSAGQLQPQHF,TGTGCCAGCAGTGCGGGGCAGCTTCAGCCCCAGCATTTT
.,TRBV4-1,.,TRBJ2-1,CASSPDRWDYNEQFF,TGCGCCAGCAGCCCTGACCGGTGGGACTACAATGAGCAGTTCTTC
TRBD1,TRBV5-1,few,TRBJ2-3,CASSLTGGQSTDTQYF,TGCGCCAGCAGCTTAACAGGGGGCCAAAGCACAGATACGCAGTATTTT
TRBD1,TRBV27,.,TRBJ2-1,CASSLTPTGLDEQFF,TGTGCCAGCAGTCTCACGCCGACAGGGCTGGATGAGCAGTTCTTC
TRBD2,TRBV5-4,.,TRBJ2-3,CASSLAAGGYSDTQYF,TGTGCCAGCAGCTTGGCGGCGGGGGGTTATTCGGATACGCAGTATTTT